This T cell receptor beta chain emerged from a study of OX40 agonist ivuxolimab in advanced cancers. In the study overall: Earlier treatment with anti-PD-1, anti-PD-L1 or anti-CTLA-4 was permitted, and under 50% had received some. Findings and limits, study-wide: Patients who responded partially at 0.1-3.0 mg/kg showed clonal expansion ranking among the lowest. Also showing low normalized T-cell clonal expansion were some of the nonresponders.

Systemic immunosuppression or autoimmune disease history was grounds to exclude patients. The data were produced by immunoSEQ multiplex PCR, yet TCRdb's version contains in-frame clones alone and is incomplete. Of approximately 100,000 clones in the sample, around 92% were seen once. Germline V lookup: CDR1 SNHLY, CDR2 FYNNEI. Deletions cut 3 bases from V and 0 bases from J, with 3 bases between. The length of the CDR3 is 14 residues. For this clone: The target antigen is unknown.

This TCR was sampled from an adult with an advanced solid tumor such as melanoma, head and neck, liver or kidney cancer. This sample comprised CD4+ or CD8+ T cells sorted from blood, obtained in a trial of the OX40 agonist ivuxolimab. This rearrangement joins TRBV2 to TRBJ1-6; D uncertain. For the CDR3, the DNA is TGTGCCAGCAGTGACAGCTCCTATAATTCACCCCTCCACTTT. Protein sequence: CASSDSSYNSPLHF.